Following are 9 T cell receptor beta chains from one sample sequenced in a study of blood T cell repertoires in COVID-19. The method was immunoSEQ multiplex PCR; TCRdb's version includes in-frame clones alone and lacks a portion of them. The table shows fewer than 400,000 clones, with more than 85% occurring only once. The sequenced sample was PBMCs or T cells enriched from blood (not recorded which). These TCRs come from a woman aged 25 to 45 who had recovered from COVID-19.

The chain links TRBV10-3 to TRBJ2-3, with 13 bases aligning to TRBD2. The CDR3 sequence is 15 residues long. Germline V lookup: CDR1 ENHRY, CDR2 SYGVKD. V gave up 8 bases and J gave up 6 bases; unmatched junction bases: 8. The CDR3 spells CAIRLAGGGPDTQYF. DNA of the CDR3: TGTGCCATCCGACTAGCGGGAGGAGGCCCCGATACGCAGTATTTT.

The genes are TRBV3-1 (or the pseudogene TRBV3-2) and TRBJ2-1, with a weak D call TRBD2 (5 bases). V was cut by 0 bases and J by 7 bases, with 13 bases left in between. Germline V gives CDR1 LGHDT, CDR2 YNNKEL (reference sequence). The CDR3 is 15 amino acids. In nucleotides, the CDR3 is TGTGCCAGCAGCCAAGATCTCGGAAGGGAGAATGAGCAGTTCTTC. This sequence encodes CASSQDLGRENEQFF.

The V call is TRBV15, the J call TRBJ2-5; D gene uncertain. V lost 0 bases to trimming and J lost 3 bases, with 11 bases between them. Per the germline V gene, CDR1 is LNHNV and CDR2 is YYDKDF (reference sequence). The CDR3 is 15 residues long. CDR3 DNA sequence: TGTGCCACCAGCAGAGAAGGAATGGCGGAAGAGACCCAGTACTTC. Amino acids: CATSREGMAEETQYF.

The chain employs TRBV7-2 and TRBJ2-5, with 8 positions matching TRBD2. The germline CDR1 and CDR2 sequences are SGHTA and FQGNSA. V was pared by 3 bases and J by 7 bases, with 7 bases of the junction left unmatched. The CDR3 covers 14 residues. The CDR3 here is CASSFGGAQLTQYF. The DNA of the CDR3 is TGTGCCAGCAGCTTCGGGGGGGCACAATTGACCCAGTACTTC.

The gene calls are TRBV28 and TRBJ2-7; D is uncertain. In germline, CDR1 is MDHEN, CDR2 SYDVKM. Trimming stripped 5 bases from V and 3 bases from J, with 11 bases between. CDR3 size: 13 residues. CDR3 sequence: CASSPGFSYEQYF. CDR3 sequence (DNA): TGTGCCAGCAGTCCCGGGTTTAGCTACGAGCAGTACTTC. Combining the CDR3 with reference TRBV28 and TRBJ2-7 gives the whole variable domain DVKVTQSSRYLVKRTGEKVFLECVQDMDHENMFWYRQDPGLGLRLIYFSYDVKMKEKGDIPEGYSVSREKKERFSLILESASTNQTSMYLCASSPGFSYEQYFGPGTRLTVT.

The genes are TRBV14 and TRBJ1-2; D is ambiguous. Germline CDR1 SGHDN, CDR2 FVKESK. V was cut by 4 bases and J by 2 bases, with 8 bases left in between. The CDR3 sequence is 13 residues long. The CDR3 loop reads CASSPQENYGYTF. Written as DNA, the CDR3 is TGTGCCAGCAGCCCACAAGAAAACTATGGCTACACCTTC. The variable domain in full, completed from reference TRBV14 and TRBJ1-2, reads EAGVTQFPSHSVIEKGQTVTLRCDPISGHDNLYWYRRVMGKEIKFLLHFVKESKQDESGMPNNRFLAERTGGTYSTLKVQPAELEDSGVYFCASSPQENYGYTFGSGTRLTVV.

The chain employs TRBV28 and TRBJ1-2; 9 bases align to TRBD1. J lost 7 bases, V lost 7 bases, and 7 bases had no gene match. CDR1 is MDHEN and CDR2 is SYDVKM in the germline V gene. This CDR3 has 13 amino acids. The CDR3 DNA follows: TGTGCCAGCACCCTGGGACAGGGCGGTGGCTACACCTTC. This gives the protein CASTLGQGGGYTF.

The CDR3 protein is CASSPKSGQGAMNPYEQYF. In DNA, the CDR3 is TGCGCCAGCAGCCCGAAGTCGGGACAGGGGGCGATGAACCCATACGAGCAGTACTTC. V and J are TRBV4-1 and TRBJ2-7; 12 bases map to TRBD1. The CDR3 is made up of 19 amino acids. V was clipped by 4 bases and J by 4 bases; unmatched bases: 17. Germline V gene data show CDR1 as MGHRA and CDR2 as YSYEKL.

A single count supports this clone. This chain uses TRBV5-8 with TRBJ2-7; TRBD2 matches at 9 bases. The CDR3 contains 15 residues. V trimming: 0 bases; J trimming: 7 bases; junction bases outside the gene matches: 8. Germline values: CDR1 SGHTS, CDR2 YDEGEE. CDR3 sequence: CASSLASGGSNEQYF. For the CDR3, the DNA is TGTGCCAGCAGCTTGGCCAGCGGGGGGTCTAATGAGCAGTACTTC.